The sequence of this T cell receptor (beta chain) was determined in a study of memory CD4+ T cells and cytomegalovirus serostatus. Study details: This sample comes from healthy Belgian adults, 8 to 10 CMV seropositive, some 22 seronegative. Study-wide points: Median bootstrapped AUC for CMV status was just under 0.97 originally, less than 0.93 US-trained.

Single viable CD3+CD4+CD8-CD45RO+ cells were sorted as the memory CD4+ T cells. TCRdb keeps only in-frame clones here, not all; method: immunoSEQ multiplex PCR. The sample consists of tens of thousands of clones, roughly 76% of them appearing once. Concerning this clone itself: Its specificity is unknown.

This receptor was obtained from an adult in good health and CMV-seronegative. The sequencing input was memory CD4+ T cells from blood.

CDR3 sequence: CASSLTSGRAGETQYF. Written as DNA, the CDR3 is TGTGCCAGCAGTCTGACTAGCGGGAGGGCCGGAGAGACCCAGTACTTC. J is TRBJ2-5 and V is TRBV5-4; TRBD2 aligns across 14 bases. Trimming cost V 5 bases and J 4 bases; bases outside gene matches: 7. Germline values: CDR1 SGHNT, CDR2 YYREEE (reference sequence). The CDR3 is 16 amino acids.